This is a list of T cell receptor beta chains from one sample in a study of T cells in Graves' hyperthyroidism and ophthalmopathy. From the multiplex PCR reads, TCRdb called clonotypes with MiXCR, one entry per CDR3 protein. This sample has about 460,000 distinct CDR3 sequences, with roughly 23% found just once. Sequencing input: blood. The receptor set was obtained from a woman between 65 and 79 years old with Graves' ophthalmopathy. Each CDR3 is given with its conserved first and last residue. Each record gives: J gene, clone size, V gene, CDR3 length, D gene, CDR3 protein, CDR3 DNA. A D gene is named only where the DNA matches it firmly. Clone size is stated in some rows and not others, as once, few, many or a class when expanded.

>TRBJ2-3|.|TRBV28|15|.
CASSLAGGKRDTQYF
TGTGCCAGCAGTTTAGCGGGTGGGAAGAGAGATACGCAGTATTTT
>TRBJ1-1|few|TRBV20-1|14|.
CSAQRGAGNTEAFF
TGCAGTGCTCAGAGGGGGGCAGGGAACACTGAAGCTTTCTTT
>TRBJ2-1|many|TRBV28|18|TRBD2
CASSSLMRPSTSGDEQFF
TGTGCCAGCAGTTCCCTTATGCGCCCAAGTACTAGCGGCGATGAGCAGTTCTTC
>TRBJ2-1|few|TRBV6-2/TRBV6-3|16|TRBD2
CASSTTSGKGYNEQFF
TGTGCCAGCAGTACCACTAGCGGGAAGGGCTACAATGAGCAGTTCTTC
>TRBJ2-7|.|TRBV11-2|19|TRBD2
CASSLVGSGLAGPSYEQYF
TGTGCCAGCAGCTTAGTTGGGTCGGGGCTAGCGGGTCCCTCCTACGAGCAGTACTTC
>TRBJ1-1|.|TRBV7-9|14|.
CASSYSYMNTEAFF
TGTGCCAGCAGCTACAGCTACATGAACACTGAAGCTTTCTTT
>TRBJ2-2|many|TRBV12-3/TRBV12-4|16|TRBD2
CASSNAGLALTGELFF
TGTGCCAGCAGCAACGCGGGACTAGCGCTCACCGGGGAGCTGTTTTTT
>TRBJ2-7|few|TRBV20-1|15|TRBD2
CSASKTSGGPSEQYF
TGCAGTGCTAGTAAGACTAGCGGGGGGCCATCGGAGCAGTACTTC
>TRBJ2-5|few|TRBV7-8|16|TRBD2
CASSLALAGVQETQYF
TGTGCCAGCAGCTTAGCACTAGCGGGAGTTCAAGAGACCCAGTACTTC
>TRBJ1-5|.|TRBV10-2|15|.
CASRGGGDFNQPQHF
TGCGCCAGCAGGGGGGGTGGGGATTTCAATCAGCCCCAGCATTTT
>TRBJ1-4|few|TRBV30|18|.
CAWSVKGPGDPDNEKLFF
TGTGCCTGGAGTGTAAAAGGGCCAGGCGATCCCGATAATGAAAAACTGTTTTTT
>TRBJ1-6|many|TRBV7-2|14|TRBD1
CASSSAGGDSPLHF
TGTGCCAGCAGCTCGGCAGGGGGGGATTCACCCCTCCACTTT
>TRBJ1-1|.|TRBV29-1|10|.
CSVKNTEAFF
TGCAGCGTGAAGAACACTGAAGCTTTCTTT
>TRBJ1-1|few|TRBV9|14|.
CASSVGLQNTEAFF
TGTGCCAGCAGCGTGGGTTTACAGAACACTGAAGCTTTCTTT
>TRBJ1-2|few|TRBV20-1|13|.
CSARVGPMYGYTF
TGCAGTGCTAGAGTGGGACCCATGTATGGCTACACCTTC
>TRBJ2-3|.|TRBV11-2|15|TRBD2
CASSSLAGGQDTQYF
TGTGCCAGCAGCTCTCTAGCGGGAGGCCAAGATACGCAGTATTTT
>TRBJ2-2|.|TRBV4-1|15|.
CASSQGGSNAGELFF
TGCGCCAGCAGCCAAGGGGGCTCTAACGCCGGGGAGCTGTTTTTT
>TRBJ1-4|few|TRBV10-3|14|.
CAISGTAANEKLFF
TGTGCCATCAGTGGGACCGCTGCGAATGAAAAACTGTTTTTT